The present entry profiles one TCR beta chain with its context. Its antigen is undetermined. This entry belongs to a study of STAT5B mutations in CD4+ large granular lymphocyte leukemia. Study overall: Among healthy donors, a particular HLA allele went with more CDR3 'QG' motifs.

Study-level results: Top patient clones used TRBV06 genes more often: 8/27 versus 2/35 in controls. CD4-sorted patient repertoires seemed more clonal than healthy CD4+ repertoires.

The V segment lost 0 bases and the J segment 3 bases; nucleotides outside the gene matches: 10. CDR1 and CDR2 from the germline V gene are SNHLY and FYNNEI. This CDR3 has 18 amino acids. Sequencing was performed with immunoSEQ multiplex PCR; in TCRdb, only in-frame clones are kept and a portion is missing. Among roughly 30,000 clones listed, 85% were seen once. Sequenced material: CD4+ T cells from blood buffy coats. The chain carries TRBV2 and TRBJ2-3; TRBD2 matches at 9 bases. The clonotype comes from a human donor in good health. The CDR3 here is CASSEALEAGGQTDTQYF. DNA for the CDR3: TGTGCCAGCAGTGAAGCGTTAGAGGCGGGAGGGCAGACAGATACGCAGTATTTT.